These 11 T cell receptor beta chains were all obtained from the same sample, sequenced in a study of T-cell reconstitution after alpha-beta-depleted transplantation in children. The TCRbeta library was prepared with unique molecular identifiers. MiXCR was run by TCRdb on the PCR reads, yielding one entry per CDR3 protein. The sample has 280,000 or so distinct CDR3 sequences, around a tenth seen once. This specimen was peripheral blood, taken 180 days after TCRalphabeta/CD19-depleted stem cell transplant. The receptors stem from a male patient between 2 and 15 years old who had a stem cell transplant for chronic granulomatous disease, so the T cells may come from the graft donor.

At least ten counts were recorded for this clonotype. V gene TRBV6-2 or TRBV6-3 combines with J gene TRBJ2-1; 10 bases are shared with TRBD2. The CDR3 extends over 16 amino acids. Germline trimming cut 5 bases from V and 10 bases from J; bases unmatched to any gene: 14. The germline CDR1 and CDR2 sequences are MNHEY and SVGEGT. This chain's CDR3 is CASSPLSLAGVGEQFF. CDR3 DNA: TGTGCCAGCAGTCCGCTTAGCCTAGCGGGAGTAGGAGAGCAGTTCTTC.

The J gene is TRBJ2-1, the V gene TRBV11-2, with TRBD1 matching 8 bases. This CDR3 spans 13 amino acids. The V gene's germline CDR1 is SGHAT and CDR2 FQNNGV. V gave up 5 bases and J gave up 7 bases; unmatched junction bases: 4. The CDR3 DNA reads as TGTGCCAGCAGCAAGACAGGGGCTAATGAGCAGTTCTTC. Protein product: CASSKTGANEQFF.

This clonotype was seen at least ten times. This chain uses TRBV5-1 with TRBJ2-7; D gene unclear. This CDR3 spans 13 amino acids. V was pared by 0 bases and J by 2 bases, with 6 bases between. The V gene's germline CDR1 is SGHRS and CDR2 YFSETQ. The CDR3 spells CASSLDSTYEQYF. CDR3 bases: TGCGCCAGCAGCTTGGACAGTACCTACGAGCAGTACTTC.

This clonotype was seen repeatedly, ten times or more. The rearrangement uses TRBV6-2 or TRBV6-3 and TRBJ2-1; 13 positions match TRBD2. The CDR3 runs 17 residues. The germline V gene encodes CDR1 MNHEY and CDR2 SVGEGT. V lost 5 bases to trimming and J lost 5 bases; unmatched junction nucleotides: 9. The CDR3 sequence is CASSKWTSGSSHNEQFF. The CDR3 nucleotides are TGTGCCAGCAGTAAATGGACTAGCGGGAGTTCCCACAATGAGCAGTTCTTC.

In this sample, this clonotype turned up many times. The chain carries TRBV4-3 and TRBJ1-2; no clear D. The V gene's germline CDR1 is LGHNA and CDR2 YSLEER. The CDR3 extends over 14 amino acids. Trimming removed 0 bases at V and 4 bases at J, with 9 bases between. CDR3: CASSQEVDFYGYTF. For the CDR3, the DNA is TGCGCCAGCAGCCAAGAGGTGGACTTCTATGGCTACACCTTC.

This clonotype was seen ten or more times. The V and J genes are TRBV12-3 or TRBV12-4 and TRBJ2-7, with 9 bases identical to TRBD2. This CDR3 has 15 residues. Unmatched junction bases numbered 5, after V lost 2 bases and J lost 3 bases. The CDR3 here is CASSLSSGMFYEQYF. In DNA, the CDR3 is TGTGCCAGCAGTTTATCTAGCGGGATGTTCTACGAGCAGTACTTC.

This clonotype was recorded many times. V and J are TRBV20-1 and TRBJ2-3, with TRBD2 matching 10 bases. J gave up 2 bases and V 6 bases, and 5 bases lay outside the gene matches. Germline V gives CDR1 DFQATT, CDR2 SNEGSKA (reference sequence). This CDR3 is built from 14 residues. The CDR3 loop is CSAPLAGNTDTQYF. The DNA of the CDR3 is TGCAGTGCCCCACTAGCGGGAAACACAGATACGCAGTATTTT.

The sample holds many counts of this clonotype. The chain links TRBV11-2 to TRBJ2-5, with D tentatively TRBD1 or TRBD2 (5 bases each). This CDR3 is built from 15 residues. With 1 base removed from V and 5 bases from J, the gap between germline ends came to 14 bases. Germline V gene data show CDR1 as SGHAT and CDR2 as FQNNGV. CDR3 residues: CASSLVGVGKETQYF. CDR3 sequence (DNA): TGTGCCAGCAGCTTAGTGGGGGTCGGTAAGGAGACCCAGTACTTC.

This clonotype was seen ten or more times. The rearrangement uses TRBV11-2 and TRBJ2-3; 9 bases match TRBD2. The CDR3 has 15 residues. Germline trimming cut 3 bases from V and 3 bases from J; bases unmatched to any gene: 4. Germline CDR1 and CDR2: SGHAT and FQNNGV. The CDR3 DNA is TGTGCCAGCAGCTTCGCTAGCGGGGTGACAGATACGCAGTATTTT. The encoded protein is CASSFASGVTDTQYF.

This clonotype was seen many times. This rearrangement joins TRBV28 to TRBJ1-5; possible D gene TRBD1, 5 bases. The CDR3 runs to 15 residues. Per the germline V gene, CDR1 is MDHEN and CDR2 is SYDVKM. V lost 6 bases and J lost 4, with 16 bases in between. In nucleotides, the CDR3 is TGTGCCAGCAGAACCCAGGGCAGGAGGAATCAGCCCCAGCATTTT. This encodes CASRTQGRRNQPQHF.

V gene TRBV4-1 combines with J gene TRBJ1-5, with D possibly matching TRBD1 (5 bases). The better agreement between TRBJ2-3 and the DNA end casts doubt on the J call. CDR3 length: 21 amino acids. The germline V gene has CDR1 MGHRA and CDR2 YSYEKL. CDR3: CASSQDPLDRDSLFSNQPQYF. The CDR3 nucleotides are TGCGCCAGCAGCCAAGATCCGCTTGACCGAGACAGCCTCTTTAGCAATCAGCCCCAGTATTTT.